This T cell receptor beta chain was sequenced during a study of T cell repertoires in cytomegalovirus infection. General study findings and limits: The ex vivo response was dominated by HLA-C-restricted CMV-specific TCR beta clonotypes. Frequencies of public TCR beta families were cumulated, and this identified carriers of CMV plus the relevant HLA.

Using its own MiXCR run on the reads, TCRdb lists one record per CDR3 protein. This table holds just under 500,000 distinct CDR3 sequences, around a third found once. CDR1 MNHEY and CDR2 SVGEGT come from the germline V gene. The CDR3 runs to 15 residues. V lost 5 bases to trimming and J lost 1 base, with 14 bases between them. Comment on this clonotype: Its target is not known.

The specimen was cultured PBMCs, collected from culture after CMV antigen stimulation. The receptor's source is a human donor in good health (CMV status not recorded). Some clones in this sample may be carry-over from other donors' samples. The chain couples TRBV6-2 or TRBV6-3 to TRBJ1-1; possible D gene TRBD1, 5 bases. CDR3 in amino acids: CASSGVRDQNTEAFF. The CDR3 nucleotides read TGTGCCAGCAGTGGTGTCAGGGACCAGAACACTGAAGCTTTCTTT.